This TCR beta chain stems from a study of cytomegalovirus exposure and HLA in healthy donors. Findings and limits, study-wide: HLA-A and HLA-B allele assignments for most subjects were reportedly predicted accurately using TCR beta sequences. The presence/absence work took it that sequencing depth was about the same across donors.

Points on this clone: Its antigen is unknown.

While unrecorded immune exposures were likely, the donors were nominally healthy when sampled. The CDR3 runs 15 residues. The germline V gene has CDR1 SGHTA and CDR2 FQGNSA. The J segment lost 5 bases and the V segment lost 3 bases, leaving 9 bases of the junction unmatched. Primers: 60 Vbeta forward and 13 Jbeta reverse. Per the original data handling: Later, about 80 million unique TCR beta chains were counted in an analysis, and around 11 million of them were shared. The protocol was immunoSEQ multiplex PCR, while the TCRdb copy is restricted to in-frame clones and leaves out a portion. V and J calls and clone size come straight from that table; D and trimming were deduced from the DNA. Of 150,000 to 200,000 clones listed, around 79% are singletons.

The sample consisted of PBMCs. The rearrangement links TRBV7-2 to TRBJ2-5, with 7 nucleotides matching TRBD2. The TCR originated in a woman between 45 and 65 years old in good health and CMV-seronegative. CDR3 region: CASSFLSLGGETQYF. In DNA form, the CDR3 reads TGTGCCAGCAGCTTCCTATCCCTGGGAGGGGAGACCCAGTACTTC.